Presented here are 4 T cell receptor beta chains from one specimen sequenced in a study of blood T cells in healthy people across ages. Primers used in a second PCR of about 7 to 11 cycles were a sample-barcoded 5' primer and a J-beta primer mix. Via MiXCR, TCRdb re-called the 5' RACE reads, giving one row per CDR3 protein. The sample lists around 990,000 distinct CDR3 sequences, roughly 24% occurring once. These data were likewise used in another study, on T cells of mothers and their children.

Sequenced sample: blood. These receptors were collected from a girl aged 2 to 9 in good health.

This clonotype was seen only a few times. This rearrangement joins TRBV24-1 to TRBJ1-2; possibly TRBD1 for D (6 bases). The CDR3 has 12 residues. V lost 7 bases and J lost 6, with 11 bases in between. Germline V gene lookup returns CDR1 KGHDR and CDR2 SFDVKD. The CDR3 bases are TGTGCCACCAGGGGGGACAATAATGGCTACACCTTC. This encodes CATRGDNNGYTF.

This clonotype was seen more than once but under ten times. The CDR3 is CSVEEETSYNEQFF. The CDR3 coding sequence is TGCAGCGTTGAGGAGGAGACTTCCTACAATGAGCAGTTCTTC. The rearrangement uses TRBV29-1 and TRBJ2-7; TRBD2 is a possible D gene (5 bases). The assigned J gene may be wrong: the sequence end matches TRBJ2-1 better. There are 14 residues in the CDR3. From germline, CDR1 is SQVTM and CDR2 ANQGSEA.

The sample holds many counts of this clonotype. This rearrangement joins TRBV2 to TRBJ2-2; D unclear. Trimming shortened V by 4 bases and J by 6 bases, and 6 bases separated the two germline ends. This CDR3 has 12 residues. Germline lookup yields CDR1 SNHLY and CDR2 FYNNEI. This CDR3 reads CASSGVSGELFF. CDR3 nucleotide sequence: TGTGCCAGCAGTGGCGTGTCCGGGGAGCTGTTTTTT.

This sequence joins TRBV29-1 and TRBJ2-1; 13 positions match TRBD2. Judging by the DNA end, TRBJ2-7 fits better; the J call may be wrong. Germline values: CDR1 SQVTM, CDR2 ANQGSEA. The CDR3 has 13 residues. The CDR3 spells CSVFLLAGGKQYF. In DNA form, the CDR3 reads TGCAGCGTTTTTTTACTAGCGGGAGGGAAGCAGTACTTC.